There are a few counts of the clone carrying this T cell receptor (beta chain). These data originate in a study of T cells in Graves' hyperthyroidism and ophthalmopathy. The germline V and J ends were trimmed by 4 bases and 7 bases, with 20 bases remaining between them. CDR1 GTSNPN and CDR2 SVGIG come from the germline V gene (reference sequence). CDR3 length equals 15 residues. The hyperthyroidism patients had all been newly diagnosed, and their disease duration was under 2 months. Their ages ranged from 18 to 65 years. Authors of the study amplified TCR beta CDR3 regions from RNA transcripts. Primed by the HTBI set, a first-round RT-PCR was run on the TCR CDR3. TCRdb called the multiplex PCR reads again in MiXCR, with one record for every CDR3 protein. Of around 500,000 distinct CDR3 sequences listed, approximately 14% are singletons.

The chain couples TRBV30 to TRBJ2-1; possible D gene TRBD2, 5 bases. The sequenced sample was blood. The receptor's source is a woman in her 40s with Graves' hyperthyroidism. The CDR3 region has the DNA TGTGCCTGGACGTCCGGGATTCTACCGGGGAATGAGCAGTTCTTC. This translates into CAWTSGILPGNEQFF.